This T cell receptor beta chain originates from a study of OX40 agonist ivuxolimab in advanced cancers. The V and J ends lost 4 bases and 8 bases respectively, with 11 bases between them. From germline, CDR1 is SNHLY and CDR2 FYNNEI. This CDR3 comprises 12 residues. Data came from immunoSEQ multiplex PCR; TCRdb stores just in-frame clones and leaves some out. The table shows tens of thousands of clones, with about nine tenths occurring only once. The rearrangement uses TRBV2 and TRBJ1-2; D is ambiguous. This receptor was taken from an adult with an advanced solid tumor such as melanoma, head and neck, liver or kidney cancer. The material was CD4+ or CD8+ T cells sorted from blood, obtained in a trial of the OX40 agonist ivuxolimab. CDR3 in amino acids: CASSGGFGGYTF. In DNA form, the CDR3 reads TGTGCCAGCAGTGGCGGGTTTGGCGGCTACACCTTC. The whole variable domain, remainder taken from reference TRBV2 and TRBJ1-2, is EPEVTQTPSHQVTQMGQEVILRCVPISNHLYFYWYRQILGQKVEFLVSFYNNEISEKSEIFDDQFSVERPDGSNFTLKIRSTKLEDSAMYFCASSGGFGGYTFGSGTRLTVV.